The next 5 T cell receptor beta chains were all read from a single sample in a study of blood T cell repertoires in COVID-19. Generated by immunoSEQ multiplex PCR, the TCRdb table keeps only in-frame clones and is missing some. The sample lists around 270,000 clones; about 89% were seen once. Sequenced sample: peripheral blood. The receptors come from a man aged 40-49 years with acute or convalescent COVID-19.

The chain links TRBV27 to TRBJ2-1, with unresolved D. This CDR3 is built from 13 residues. CDR1 MNHEY and CDR2 SMNVEV come from the germline V gene (reference sequence). Trimming stripped 8 bases from V and 0 bases from J, with 8 bases between. In DNA form, the CDR3 reads TGTGCCAGCGCGTTTAGCTCCTACAATGAGCAGTTCTTC. Translated: CASAFSSYNEQFF.

The V gene is TRBV10-3, the J gene TRBJ1-6; D unclear. The CDR3 has 14 amino acids. Germline V CDR1 and CDR2: ENHRY, SYGVKD. Deletions cut 6 bases from V and 7 bases from J, with 13 bases between. CDR3 region: CAISERGGNSPLHF. The CDR3 DNA sequence: TGTGCCATCAGCGAGAGAGGAGGAAATTCACCCCTCCACTTT.

The J gene is TRBJ1-2, the V gene TRBV2; TRBD1 matches at 10 bases. Germline assignment: CDR1 SNHLY and CDR2 FYNNEI. J gave up 6 bases and V 0 bases, and 7 bases lay outside the gene matches. This CDR3 region has 16 residues. CDR3 in DNA: TGTGCCAGCAGTGAAGCATCTGGGACAGGGGCTCATGGCTACACCTTC. Translation: CASSEASGTGAHGYTF.

J is TRBJ2-3 and V is TRBV4-1, with TRBD2 matching 13 bases. This CDR3 contains 17 residues. The V gene's germline CDR1 is MGHRA and CDR2 YSYEKL. With V trimmed by 0 bases and J by 3 bases, 3 bases remained unmatched. Written as DNA, the CDR3 is TGCGCCAGCAGCCAAGAACTAGCGGGGGGGGTAACAGATACGCAGTATTTT. It specifies CASSQELAGGVTDTQYF.

CDR3 sequence (DNA): TGTGCCAGCAATATAGGACAGGCACGGCAAACTGAAGCTTTCTTT. Translated: CASNIGQARQTEAFF. The chain employs TRBV6-5 and TRBJ1-1; 7 positions match TRBD1. The CDR3 is made up of 15 amino acids. J was trimmed by 5 bases and V by 7 bases; bases with no gene match: 13. Germline CDR1 reads MNHEY; CDR2 reads SVGAGI.